Listed below are T cell receptor beta chains from one sample, sequenced in a study of technical replicates of blood from several donors. The method was immunoSEQ multiplex PCR; TCRdb's version includes in-frame clones alone and lacks a portion of them. The sample yields 74,000 or so clones, around 96% seen once. The sequenced sample consisted of T cells isolated from PBMCs. The receptors shown here come from a human donor in good health. Both conserved end residues are part of each CDR3. D genes are given only for firm matches.

J | V | D | CDR3 | DNA
TRBJ1-1 | TRBV5-1 | . | CASSLVIGDTEAFF | TGCGCCAGCAGCTTGGTGATAGGGGACACTGAAGCTTTCTTT
TRBJ1-1 | TRBV19 | TRBD1 | CASTPHSRQGARVGTEAFF | TGTGCCAGTACTCCCCACTCCCGACAGGGGGCGAGGGTAGGAACTGAAGCTTTCTTT
TRBJ2-7 | TRBV10-2 | . | CASTRGDPYEQYF | TGCGCCAGCACCAGGGGGGATCCCTACGAGCAGTACTTC
TRBJ2-1 | TRBV4-1 | TRBD2 | CASSQVATSGSYNEQFF | TGCGCCAGCAGCCAAGTTGCAACTAGCGGGAGCTACAATGAGCAGTTCTTC
TRBJ2-6 | TRBV5-1 | . | CASSLGTTTSGANVLTF | TGCGCCAGCAGCTTGGGCACGACAACCTCTGGGGCCAACGTCCTGACTTTC
TRBJ2-2 | TRBV28 | TRBD2 | CASSFGLAGGGELFF | TGTGCCAGCAGTTTTGGACTAGCGGGAGGGGGGGAGCTGTTTTTT
TRBJ2-7 | TRBV7-9 | . | CASSPTGTGEQYF | TGTGCCAGCAGCCCTACAGGGACGGGCGAGCAGTACTTC
TRBJ2-7 | TRBV2 | TRBD1 | CASIRGTGGEQYF | TGTGCCAGCATTAGGGGGACAGGGGGCGAGCAGTACTTC
TRBJ1-2 | TRBV6-1 | . | CASSEWPTSPGDYGYTF | TGTGCCAGCAGTGAATGGCCGACATCTCCGGGGGACTATGGCTACACCTTC
TRBJ1-1 | TRBV10-2 | . | CASRPGEPTEAFF | TGCGCCAGCAGACCAGGGGAACCCACTGAAGCTTTCTTT
TRBJ2-6 | TRBV30 | . | CAPEGGGSGSGANVLTF | TGTGCCCCGGAGGGGGGGGGCTCCGGGTCTGGGGCCAACGTCCTGACTTTC
TRBJ2-6 | TRBV4-2 | TRBD1 | CASSQEGTVGSGANVLTF | TGTGCCAGCAGCCAAGAAGGGACAGTAGGATCCGGGGCCAACGTCCTGACTTTC
TRBJ1-1 | TRBV18 | . | CASSPREGVTEAFF | TGTGCCAGCTCACCACGAGAAGGGGTCACTGAAGCTTTCTTT
TRBJ2-7 | TRBV6-1 | TRBD2 | CASSTGLAATYEQYF | TGTGCCAGCAGTACGGGACTAGCCGCCACCTACGAGCAGTACTTC
TRBJ1-1 | TRBV10-1 | . | CASRAGRGLEAFF | TGCGCCAGCAGGGCCGGACGGGGTCTTGAAGCTTTCTTT
TRBJ2-2 | TRBV29-1 | TRBD1 | CSVAGQGASAGELFF | TGCAGCGTTGCGGGACAGGGGGCGAGCGCCGGGGAGCTGTTTTTT
TRBJ1-3 | TRBV30 | . | CAWTPGTSSGNTIYF | TGTGCCTGGACCCCAGGAACCAGCTCTGGAAACACCATATATTTT
TRBJ1-1 | TRBV30 | . | CASKGTQDKAFF | TGTGCCTCAAAGGGGACACAGGATAAAGCTTTCTTT